This passage covers 8 T cell receptor beta chains from one sample sequenced in a study of spatial heterogeneity in lung cancer. Time point described: sample taken at primary tumor resection. TCRdb analysed the 5' RACE reads with MiXCR anew, one entry per CDR3 protein. The sample lists 20,000 to 30,000 distinct CDR3 sequences, about 4.7% seen once, with more than 4% in the top ten. The sequenced sample was PBMCs, obtained at surgery. These receptors originate from a male donor with early-stage non-small cell lung cancer.

The sample holds many counts of this clonotype. This rearrangement joins TRBV27 to TRBJ2-7; 8 bases match TRBD1. The V segment lost 5 bases and the J segment 3 bases; nucleotides outside the gene matches: 6. Germline V gene sequence: CDR1 MNHEY, CDR2 SMNVEV (reference sequence). CDR3 length: 14 residues. The CDR3 protein is CASSPRQGHYEQYF. The DNA of the CDR3 is TGTGCCAGCAGTCCGCGACAGGGGCACTACGAGCAGTACTTC.

Many counts were recorded for this clonotype. The gene calls are TRBV9 and TRBJ2-5; D not resolved. V shed 4 bases and J shed 5 bases, with 15 bases lying between them. This CDR3 is built from 14 residues. Germline V gene lookup returns CDR1 SGDLS and CDR2 YYNGEE. Written as DNA, the CDR3 is TGTGCCAGCAGCCGGAAGGGATTGATCGAGACCCAGTACTTC. This sequence encodes CASSRKGLIETQYF. The full variable domain, completed using reference TRBV9 and TRBJ2-5, is DSGVTQTPKHLITATGQRVTLRCSPRSGDLSVYWYQQSLDQGLQFLIQYYNGEERAKGNILERFSAQQFPDLHSELNLSSLELGDSALYFCASSRKGLIETQYFGPGTRLLVL.

This clonotype was counted many times. This chain links TRBV29-1 with TRBJ2-1; tentatively, D is TRBD2 (5 bases). Germline V gene sequence: CDR1 SQVTM, CDR2 ANQGSEA. V was cut by 4 bases and J by 12 bases, with 13 bases left in between. This CDR3 has 11 amino acids. CDR3 loop: CSVAPGWGQFF. CDR3 nucleotide sequence: TGCAGCGTTGCTCCGGGGTGGGGGCAGTTCTTC.

This clonotype was detected ten times or more. The chain recombines TRBV20-1 with TRBJ2-4; TRBD1 matches 11 bases. The V gene's germline CDR1 is DFQATT and CDR2 SNEGSKA (reference sequence). The CDR3 is 18 residues long. After removal of 3 bases from V and 0 bases from J, the junction contained 10 bases not matched to a gene. CDR3 sequence reads: CSASPGQGVALAKNIQYF. CDR3 DNA: TGCAGTGCTAGTCCGGGACAGGGGGTCGCTTTAGCCAAAAACATTCAGTACTTC.

The table lists this clonotype with many counts. This sequence joins TRBV5-6 and TRBJ2-7; 10 bases line up with TRBD1. Germline trimming cut 4 bases from V and 4 bases from J; bases unmatched to any gene: 8. Germline values: CDR1 SGHDT, CDR2 YYEEEE. This CDR3 spans 15 amino acids. Here the CDR3 DNA reads TGTGCCAGCAGCAGAGGACAGGGGGGTTTTTACGAGCAGTACTTC. Residues: CASSRGQGGFYEQYF.

In this sample, this clonotype turned up many times. Here the CDR3 reads CASSLSRGMNTGELFF. The CDR3 DNA reads as TGTGCCAGCAGCTTATCCCGGGGGATGAACACCGGGGAGCTGTTTTTT. This chain joins TRBV7-3 and TRBJ2-2; tentative D call: TRBD2 (6 bases). The CDR3 length is 16 residues. In germline, CDR1 is SGHTA, CDR2 FQGTGA. The V end was cut by 2 bases, the J end by 1 base, with 11 bases between.

This clonotype came up many times. The gene calls are TRBV19 and TRBJ2-1; TRBD2 aligns across 8 bases. The ends lost 7 bases at V and 0 bases at J; junction bases unmatched: 5. The CDR3 is 15 amino acids. The germline V gene has CDR1 LNHDA and CDR2 SQIVND (reference sequence). The DNA of the CDR3 is TGTGCCAGTAACCCGGGGGGGGACTCCTACAATGAGCAGTTCTTC. Encoded protein: CASNPGGDSYNEQFF.

This clonotype was seen repeatedly, ten times or more. This chain uses TRBV7-2 with TRBJ2-3; 10 positions agree with TRBD2. The CDR3 length is 18 residues. Germline trimming cut 3 bases from V and 5 bases from J; bases unmatched to any gene: 14. CDR1 and CDR2 from the germline V gene are SGHTA and FQGNSA. CDR3 nucleotides: TGTGCCAGCAGCTTTCCCCTCCGAGCGGGGGGGTCTGGAGATACGCAGTATTTT. Residues: CASSFPLRAGGSGDTQYF.